This entry concerns a single TCR beta chain. The antigen is undetermined. The data originate from a study of cytomegalovirus exposure and HLA in healthy donors. Findings and limits, study-wide: Among TCR sequences, most were rare, though some public TCRs appeared in many donors. The study labeled about 160 TCR beta chains cytomegalovirus-associated.

It was with 60 Vbeta and 13 Jbeta primers that the PCR ran. Profiling relied on immunoSEQ multiplex PCR, and the TCRdb table lists in-frame clones only, not all of them. The top ten clones hold about 2.5% of a sample with 100,000 to 140,000 clones, 60% to 80% of them seen once. Looked up from germline, CDR1 is SGHVS and CDR2 is FNYEAQ. Losses at the gene ends were 3 bases for V and 6 bases for J; bases not matched to a gene: 8. The length of the CDR3 is 14 residues. Each donor was healthy, and each was a bone marrow donor. Sequenced sample: PBMCs. The TCR comes from a man between 18 and 35 years old in good health and CMV-seronegative. The chain is built from TRBV7-6 and TRBJ2-7, with TRBD1 identical over 7 bases. As DNA, the CDR3 is TGTGCCAGCAGCTTCGACAGGGTCCGGGGCGAGCAGTACTTC. As protein: CASSFDRVRGEQYF.